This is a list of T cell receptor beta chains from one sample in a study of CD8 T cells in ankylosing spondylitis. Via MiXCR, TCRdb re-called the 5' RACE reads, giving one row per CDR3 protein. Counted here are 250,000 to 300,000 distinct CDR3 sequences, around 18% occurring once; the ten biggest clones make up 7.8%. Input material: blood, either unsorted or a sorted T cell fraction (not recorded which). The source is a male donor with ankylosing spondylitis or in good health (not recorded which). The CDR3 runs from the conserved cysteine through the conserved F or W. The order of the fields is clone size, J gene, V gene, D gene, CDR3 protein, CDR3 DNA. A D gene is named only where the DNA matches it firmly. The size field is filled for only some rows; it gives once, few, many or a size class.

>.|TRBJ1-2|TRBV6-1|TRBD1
CASSQTGETGGYGYTF
TGTGCCAGCAGTCAGACAGGGGAAACAGGGGGATATGGCTACACCTTC
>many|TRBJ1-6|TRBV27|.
CASSFAGISSPLHF
TGTGCCAGCAGTTTCGCCGGTATCTCTTCACCCCTCCACTTT
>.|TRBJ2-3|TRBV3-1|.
CASSQFGSKSTDTQYF
TGTGCCAGCAGCCAATTCGGGAGTAAAAGCACAGATACGCAGTATTTT
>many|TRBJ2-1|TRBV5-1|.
CASRNEVLNNEQFF
TGCGCCAGCCGGAACGAGGTTCTGAACAATGAGCAGTTCTTC
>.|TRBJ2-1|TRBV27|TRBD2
CASSLYGLAGYNEQFF
TGTGCCAGCAGTTTATACGGACTAGCTGGCTACAATGAGCAGTTCTTC
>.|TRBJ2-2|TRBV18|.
CASSPSQEGLTGELFF
TGTGCCAGCTCACCATCTCAGGAAGGTTTGACCGGGGAGCTGTTTTTT
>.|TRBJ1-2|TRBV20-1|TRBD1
CSTWTGGYTF
TGCAGTACATGGACAGGCGGCTACACCTTC
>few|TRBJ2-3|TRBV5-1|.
CASSPEGSSSTDTQYF
TGCGCCAGCAGCCCAGAGGGAAGCAGTAGCACAGATACGCAGTATTTT
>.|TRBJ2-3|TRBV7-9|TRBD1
CASSSWGQSLDTQYF
TGTGCCAGCAGTTCCTGGGGACAGTCTTTAGATACGCAGTATTTT
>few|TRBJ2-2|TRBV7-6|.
CASSLAMQGTAGELFF
TGTGCCAGCAGCTTAGCCATGCAGGGCACGGCCGGGGAGCTGTTTTTT
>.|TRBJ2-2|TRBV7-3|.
CASSLLATNNTGELFF
TGTGCCAGCAGCTTATTGGCAACTAATAACACCGGGGAGCTGTTTTTT
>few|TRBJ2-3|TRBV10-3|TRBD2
CAITSGMTDTQYF
TGTGCCATTACTAGCGGTATGACAGATACGCAGTATTTT
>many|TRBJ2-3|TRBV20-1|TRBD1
CSASPRTGSTDTQYF
TGCAGTGCTAGCCCCAGGACAGGGAGCACAGATACGCAGTATTTT
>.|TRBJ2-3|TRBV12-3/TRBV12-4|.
CASTKGPRDTDTQYF
TGTGCCAGCACTAAGGGGCCCAGGGACACAGATACGCAGTATTTT